This is a list of T cell receptor beta chains from one sample in a study of identifying expanded T cells in peripheral blood. The protocol was immunoSEQ multiplex PCR, while the TCRdb copy is restricted to in-frame clones and leaves out a portion. Of 130,000 or so clones detected, about four fifths appear once; the ten largest clones hold less than 4%. The sample taken for sequencing was blood. These receptor sequences come from a person aged 18-69 years in good health. The CDR3 runs from the conserved cysteine through the conserved F or W. D genes are given only for firm matches. Part of the rows lack a size; the others show once, few, many or a class for expanded clones.

CDR3 length: 13; J gene: TRBJ1-3; clone size: .; D gene: .; V gene: TRBV11-3; CDR3 protein: CASSFLHGNTIYF; CDR3 DNA: TGTGCCAGCAGCTTCCTCCATGGGAACACCATATATTTT
CDR3 length: 13; J gene: TRBJ1-1; clone size: .; D gene: .; V gene: TRBV4-3; CDR3 protein: CASSQGSPTEAFF; CDR3 DNA: TGCGCCAGCAGCCAAGGCAGTCCAACTGAAGCTTTCTTT
CDR3 length: 12; J gene: TRBJ1-4; clone size: once; D gene: TRBD1; V gene: TRBV30; CDR3 protein: CAWKRQGEKLFF; CDR3 DNA: TGTGCCTGGAAAAGACAGGGAGAAAAACTGTTTTTT
CDR3 length: 17; J gene: TRBJ1-4; clone size: .; D gene: .; V gene: TRBV4-1; CDR3 protein: CASSQATARRTNEKLFF; CDR3 DNA: TGCGCCAGCAGCCAAGCGACAGCCCGACGGACTAATGAAAAACTGTTTTTT
CDR3 length: 13; J gene: TRBJ1-5; clone size: once; D gene: .; V gene: TRBV6-1; CDR3 protein: CASSDIGNQPQHF; CDR3 DNA: TGTGCCAGCAGTGATATTGGGAACCAGCCCCAGCATTTT
CDR3 length: 14; J gene: TRBJ1-2; clone size: once; D gene: .; V gene: TRBV27; CDR3 protein: CASSRSAGGDDYTF; CDR3 DNA: TGTGCCAGCAGCCGAAGTGCGGGGGGGGATGACTACACCTTC
CDR3 length: 15; J gene: TRBJ2-1; clone size: few; D gene: .; V gene: TRBV18; CDR3 protein: CASSPYTGQNNEQFF; CDR3 DNA: TGTGCCAGCTCACCATACACAGGGCAAAACAATGAGCAGTTCTTC
CDR3 length: 15; J gene: TRBJ1-1; clone size: .; D gene: .; V gene: TRBV19; CDR3 protein: CASSSPYRTNTEAFF; CDR3 DNA: TGTGCCAGTAGTAGCCCGTACAGGACGAACACTGAAGCTTTCTTT
CDR3 length: 10; J gene: TRBJ1-1; clone size: .; D gene: .; V gene: TRBV30; CDR3 protein: CPTENTEAFF; CDR3 DNA: TGTCCAACAGAAAACACTGAAGCTTTCTTT
CDR3 length: 12; J gene: TRBJ1-1; clone size: .; D gene: .; V gene: TRBV7-2; CDR3 protein: CASSLRSGVGLF; CDR3 DNA: TGTGCCAGCAGCTTGAGATCAGGGGTTGGTCTCTTT
CDR3 length: 14; J gene: TRBJ1-1; clone size: .; D gene: TRBD1; V gene: TRBV7-2; CDR3 protein: CASSPRQGNLGAFF; CDR3 DNA: TGTGCCAGCAGCCCTCGACAGGGTAACTTAGGGGCTTTCTTT
CDR3 length: 15; J gene: TRBJ1-5; clone size: .; D gene: .; V gene: TRBV19; CDR3 protein: CASSIEGLSNQPQHF; CDR3 DNA: TGTGCCAGTAGTATAGAGGGGTTAAGCAATCAGCCCCAGCATTTT
CDR3 length: 13; J gene: TRBJ1-1; clone size: .; D gene: .; V gene: TRBV11-2; CDR3 protein: CASRHTGLVGAFF; CDR3 DNA: TGTGCCAGCAGGCATACAGGGCTCGTTGGAGCTTTCTTT
CDR3 length: 13; J gene: TRBJ1-1; clone size: .; D gene: .; V gene: TRBV7-2; CDR3 protein: CASSLILRTEAFF; CDR3 DNA: TGTGCCAGCAGCTTAATTCTGCGGACTGAAGCTTTCTTT
CDR3 length: 14; J gene: TRBJ2-1; clone size: .; D gene: TRBD2; V gene: TRBV7-9; CDR3 protein: CASSLIGGSYEQFF; CDR3 DNA: TGTGCCAGCAGCTTAATCGGGGGGTCCTATGAGCAGTTCTTC